Here is one T cell receptor (beta chain) with its context. Germline CDR1 is SNHLY and CDR2 is FYNNEI. The CDR3 covers 17 residues. Trimming removed 5 bases at V and 8 bases at J, with 25 bases between. This sample was taken from a study of T cell changes during pregnancy in multiple sclerosis. Clones were read by immunoSEQ multiplex PCR, and TCRdb kept only the in-frame ones, dropping some. The table records approximately 61,000 clones, approximately 88% of them present only once. Sequencing was performed on peripheral blood, taken in the first trimester of pregnancy. The TCR was taken from a female donor with multiple sclerosis, enrolled in a pregnancy study. The chain joins TRBV2 to TRBJ2-1, with TRBD2 as a possible D gene (7 bases). The CDR3 sequence is CASSTPGAGAPGDEQFF. In DNA form, the CDR3 reads TGTGCCAGCAGTACACCAGGGGCGGGGGCCCCTGGAGATGAGCAGTTCTTC.